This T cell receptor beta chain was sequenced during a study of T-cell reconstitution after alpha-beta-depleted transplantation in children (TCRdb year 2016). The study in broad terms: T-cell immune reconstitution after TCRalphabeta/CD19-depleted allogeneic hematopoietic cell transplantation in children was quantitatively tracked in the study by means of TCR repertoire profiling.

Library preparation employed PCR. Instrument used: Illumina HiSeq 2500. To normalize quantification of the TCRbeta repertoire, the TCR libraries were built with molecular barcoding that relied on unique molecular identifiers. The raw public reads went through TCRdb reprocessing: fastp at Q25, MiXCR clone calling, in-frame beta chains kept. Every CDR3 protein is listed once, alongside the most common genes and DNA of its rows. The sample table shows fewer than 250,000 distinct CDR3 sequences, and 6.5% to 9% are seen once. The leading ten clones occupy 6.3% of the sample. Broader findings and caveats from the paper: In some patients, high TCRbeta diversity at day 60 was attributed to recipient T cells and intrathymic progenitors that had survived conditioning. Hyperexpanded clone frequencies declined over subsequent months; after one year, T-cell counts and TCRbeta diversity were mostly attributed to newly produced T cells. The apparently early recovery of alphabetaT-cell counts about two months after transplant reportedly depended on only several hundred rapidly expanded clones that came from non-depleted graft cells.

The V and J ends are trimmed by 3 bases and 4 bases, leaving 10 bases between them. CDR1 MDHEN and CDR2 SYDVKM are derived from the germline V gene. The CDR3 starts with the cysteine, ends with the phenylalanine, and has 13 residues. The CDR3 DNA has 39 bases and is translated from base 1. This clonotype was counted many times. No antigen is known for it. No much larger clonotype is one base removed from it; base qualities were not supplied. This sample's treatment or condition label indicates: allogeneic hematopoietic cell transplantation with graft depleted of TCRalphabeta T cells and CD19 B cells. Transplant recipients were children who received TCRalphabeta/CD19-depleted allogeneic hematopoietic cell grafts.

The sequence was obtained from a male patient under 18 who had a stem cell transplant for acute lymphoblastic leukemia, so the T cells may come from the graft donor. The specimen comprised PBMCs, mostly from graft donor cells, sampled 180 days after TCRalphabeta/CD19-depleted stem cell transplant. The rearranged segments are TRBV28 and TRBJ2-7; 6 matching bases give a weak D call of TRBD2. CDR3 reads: CASSLDYTYEQYF. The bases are TGTGCCAGCAGTTTGGACTATACGTACGAGCAGTACTTC.